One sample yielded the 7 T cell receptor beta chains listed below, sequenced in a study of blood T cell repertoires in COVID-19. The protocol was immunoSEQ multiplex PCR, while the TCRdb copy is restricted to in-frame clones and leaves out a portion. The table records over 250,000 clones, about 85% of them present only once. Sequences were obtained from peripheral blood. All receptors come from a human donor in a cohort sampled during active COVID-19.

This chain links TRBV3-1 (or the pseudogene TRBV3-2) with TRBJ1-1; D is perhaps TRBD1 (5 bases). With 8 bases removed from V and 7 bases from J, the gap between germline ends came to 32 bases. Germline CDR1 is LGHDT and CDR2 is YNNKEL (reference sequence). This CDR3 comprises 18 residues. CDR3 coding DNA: TGTGCCAGCGGGAAGGGCCAGGGCTTATACCAGTCGCGGAGTGAAGCTTTCTTT. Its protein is CASGKGQGLYQSRSEAFF.

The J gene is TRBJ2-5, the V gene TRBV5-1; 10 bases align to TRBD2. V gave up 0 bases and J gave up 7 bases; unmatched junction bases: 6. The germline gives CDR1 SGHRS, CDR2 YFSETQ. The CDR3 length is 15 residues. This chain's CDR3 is CASSLDSGGLGTQYF. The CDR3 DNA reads TGCGCCAGCAGCTTGGATAGCGGGGGGCTTGGGACCCAGTACTTC.

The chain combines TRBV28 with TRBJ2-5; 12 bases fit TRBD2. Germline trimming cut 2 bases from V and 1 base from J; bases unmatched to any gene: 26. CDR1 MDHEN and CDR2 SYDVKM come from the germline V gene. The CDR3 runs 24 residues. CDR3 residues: CASSLPPLAGGPYDKNRAQETQYF. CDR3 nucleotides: TGTGCCAGCAGTTTACCCCCTCTAGCGGGAGGGCCGTACGACAAAAACCGGGCCCAAGAGACCCAGTACTTC.

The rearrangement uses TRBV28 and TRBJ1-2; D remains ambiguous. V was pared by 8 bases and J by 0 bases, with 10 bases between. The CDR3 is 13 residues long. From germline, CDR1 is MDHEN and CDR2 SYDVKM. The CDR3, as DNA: TGTGCCAGCCGTCAGTCAGCTAACTATGGCTACACCTTC. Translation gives CASRQSANYGYTF.

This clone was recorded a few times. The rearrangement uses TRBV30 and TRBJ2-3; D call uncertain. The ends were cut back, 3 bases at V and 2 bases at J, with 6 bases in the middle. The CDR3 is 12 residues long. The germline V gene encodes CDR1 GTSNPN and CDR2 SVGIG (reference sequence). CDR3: CAWRQSTDTQYF. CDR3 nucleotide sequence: TGTGCCTGGAGGCAGTCCACAGATACGCAGTATTTT.

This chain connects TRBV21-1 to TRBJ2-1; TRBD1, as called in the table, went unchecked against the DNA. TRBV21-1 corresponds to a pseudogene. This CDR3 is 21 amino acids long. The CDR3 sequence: CASSKGGQGPRFSSSYNEQFF. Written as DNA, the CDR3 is TGTGCCAGCAGCAAAGGGGGTCAGGGGCCCCGCTTCTCGAGCTCCTACAATGAGCAGTTCTTC.

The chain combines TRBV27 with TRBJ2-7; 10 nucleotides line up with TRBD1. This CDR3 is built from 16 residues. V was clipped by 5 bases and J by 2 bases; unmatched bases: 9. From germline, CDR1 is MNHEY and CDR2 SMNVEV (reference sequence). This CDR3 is CASSGGQGYGAYEQYF. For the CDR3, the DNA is TGTGCCAGCAGTGGGGGACAGGGGTATGGCGCCTACGAGCAGTACTTC.